The clone carrying this T cell receptor beta chain has more than one count but fewer than ten. Antigen: not known. An end of the junction differs from the germline gene, which may be a read error. This sample stems from a study of T-cell memory formation after mild COVID-19. The study, taken as a whole, reports: Day 37-peaking second-wave clones had unconfirmed SARS-CoV-2 specificity.

TCRdb reprocessed the 5' RACE reads with MiXCR, giving one entry per CDR3 protein. The sample lists under 150,000 distinct CDR3 sequences, more than 15% seen once, with approximately 15% in the top ten. This receptor was taken from an adult woman who had mild COVID-19 (a few samples of this study predate the infection). Cell type and time point are not known. Material for sequencing was PBMCs or a T cell subset sorted from them (not recorded which).

CDR3 DNA sequence: TGTGCCTGGATTCCCTCGGACGGTGGAGGAGGGGGTTTT. Its translation is CAWIPSDGGGGGF. This chain joins TRBV30 and TRBJ2-2; the D gene could be TRBD1 or TRBD2 (6 bases each). The germline V gene encodes CDR1 GTSNPN and CDR2 SVGIG (reference sequence). This CDR3 contains 13 residues.